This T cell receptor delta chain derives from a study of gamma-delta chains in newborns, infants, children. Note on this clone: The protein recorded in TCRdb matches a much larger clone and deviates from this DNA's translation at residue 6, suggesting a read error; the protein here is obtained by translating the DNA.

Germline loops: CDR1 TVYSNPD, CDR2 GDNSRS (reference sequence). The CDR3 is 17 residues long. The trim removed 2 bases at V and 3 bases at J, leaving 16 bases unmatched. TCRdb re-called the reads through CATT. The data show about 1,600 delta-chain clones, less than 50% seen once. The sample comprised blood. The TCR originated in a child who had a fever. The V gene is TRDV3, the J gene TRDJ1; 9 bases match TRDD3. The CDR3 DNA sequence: TGTGCCTTTTGTAACCTGGGGATACGCTTCGGTTCCGATAAACTCATCTTT. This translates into CAFCNLGIRFGSDKLIF.